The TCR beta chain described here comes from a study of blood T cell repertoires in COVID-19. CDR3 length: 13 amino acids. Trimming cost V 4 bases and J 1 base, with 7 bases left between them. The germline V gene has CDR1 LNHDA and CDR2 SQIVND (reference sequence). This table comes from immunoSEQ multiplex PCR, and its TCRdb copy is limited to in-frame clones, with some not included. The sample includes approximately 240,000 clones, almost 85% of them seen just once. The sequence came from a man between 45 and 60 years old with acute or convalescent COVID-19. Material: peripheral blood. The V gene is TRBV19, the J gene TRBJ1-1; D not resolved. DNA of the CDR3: TGTGCCAGTAGTAAGAGACAGAACACTGAAGCTTTCTTT. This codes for CASSKRQNTEAFF.